These 15 T cell receptor beta chains were all obtained from the same sample, sequenced in a study of tumor and adjacent non-tumor tissue in lung cancer (dated by TCRdb to 2016 to 2018). Receptor amplification or capture employed multiplex PCR. Sequencing used an Illumina HiSeq 2500. TCRbeta libraries were constructed through three rounds of nested PCR with primers (Table S4) according to protocols modified from ARM-PCR. TCRdb cleaned the public reads at Q25 with fastp, built clones with MiXCR and kept in-frame beta chains. Each record represents a unique CDR3 protein, reported with the most common genes and DNA among its rows. This sample lists 60,000 to 95,000 distinct CDR3 sequences; around four fifths were detected once. Jointly, the top ten make up about 12% of the sample. Bulk unsorted tissue served as the source for RNA extraction, and RNA quality was assessed using a NanoDrop ND-1000 and an Agilent 2100.

The sequenced material came from lung tumor tissue. These receptor sequences come from a woman in her fifties or sixties with non-small cell lung cancer.

The chain employs TRBV6-1 and TRBJ2-7, with TRBD2 matching over 8 bases. This CDR3 has 13 residues. Germline CDR1 is MNHNS and CDR2 is SASEGT. The CDR3: CVTSGLADHEQYF. DNA for the CDR3: TGTGTCACCTCCGGACTAGCAGACCACGAGCAGTACTTC.

Of note for this clonotype: A read error may explain this, as a much larger clone is one base away. Here the CDR3 reads CSASARDPSYNSPFHF. CDR3 DNA sequence: TGCAGTGCTAGTGCCCGGGACCCCTCCTATAATTCACCCTTCCACTTT. The chain links TRBV20-1 to TRBJ1-6, with a weak D call TRBD1 (5 bases). CDR1 and CDR2 from the germline V gene are DFQATT and SNEGSKA (reference sequence). This CDR3 spans 16 amino acids.

Concerning this clonotype: A read error may account for a junction end that differs from germline. The CDR3 DNA sequence: TGTGCCTGCAGTCACCGGGACAGGACTAGCGGGAGCCACGAGCAATTCTTC. It yields the protein CACSHRDRTSGSHEQFF. The chain joins TRBV6-2 or TRBV6-3 to TRBJ2-7, with TRBD2 matching 13 bases. CDR1 is MNHEY and CDR2 is SVGEGT in the germline V gene. The CDR3 runs to 17 residues.

Concerning this clonotype itself: The junction differs from germline at one of its ends, possibly a read error. V and J are TRBV10-2 and TRBJ2-1; perhaps D is TRBD1 or TRBD2 (5 bases each). CDR3 size: 16 residues. CDR1 WSHSY and CDR2 SAAADI come from the germline V gene. CDR3 protein: CANSDGDGYAYNEQFF. The CDR3 bases are TGCGCCAACAGTGATGGGGACGGGTACGCCTACAATGAGCAGTTCTTC.

As for this clonotype: The germline gene is not matched at one end of the junction; a read error may be the cause. The CDR3 DNA is TGTGCCAGCAGTTACTCAACGGACAGGGTTTTCAACGCAGATACGCAGTATTTC. Protein sequence: CASSYSTDRVFNADTQYF. The chain couples TRBV6-5 to TRBJ2-3; 8 bases map to TRBD1. There are 18 residues in the CDR3. Germline V lookup: CDR1 MNHEY, CDR2 SVGAGI.

This clonotype appeared once. One end of the junction varies from germline; a read error may be responsible. The chain combines TRBV6-2 or TRBV6-3 with TRBJ2-2, with D tentatively TRBD2 (5 bases). Germline CDR1 is MNHEY and CDR2 is SVGEGT. The CDR3 spans 13 residues. The CDR3 sequence is CASETVNTGELFF. In DNA form, the CDR3 reads TGTGCCAGCGAAACAGTGAACACCGGGGAGTTGTTTTTT.

V usage is TRBV11-2 and J usage is TRBJ2-1, with D unclear. CDR3 size: 13 residues. Germline-derived CDR1 and CDR2 are SGHAT and FQNNGV. Between the trimmed V and J ends, which lost 6 bases and 9 bases, there was a span of 15 bases. Here the CDR3 reads CASSLEASSEQFF. CDR3 bases: TGTGCCAGCAGTCTAGAGGCTTCCAGTGAGCAGTTCTTC.

About this clonotype: Compared with germline, one end of the junction differs, possibly owing to a read error. The J gene is TRBJ2-4, the V gene TRBV6-6; perhaps D is TRBD1 or TRBD2 (5 bases each). This CDR3 has 16 residues. CDR1 and CDR2 from the germline V gene are MNHNY and SVGAGI (reference sequence). CDR3 sequence: CASNYYSGTLLDIQYF. The DNA for the CDR3 is TGTGCCAGCAATTACTACTCCGGGACCCTTTTGGACATTCAGTACTTC.

Of note for this clonotype: A much larger clone lies one base from this, so it may be a read error. This chain joins TRBV24-1 and TRBJ1-2; D perhaps matches TRBD1 (5 bases). The CDR3 consists of 14 residues. Trimming pared 2 bases from V and 7 bases from J, leaving 13 bases between. The germline V gene has CDR1 KGHDR and CDR2 SFDVKD. CDR3 nucleotide sequence: TGTGCCACCAGTGATTCAGTCAGGGATGCTGGCTACACCTTC. As protein: CATSDSVRDAGYTF.

This clonotype showed up just once. One end of the junction fails to match germline, which may point to a read error. The chain carries TRBV11-2 and TRBJ2-7, with 7 bases identical to TRBD2. Germline V gives CDR1 SGHAT, CDR2 FQNNGV. The CDR3 contains 14 residues. The CDR3, as DNA: TGCGCCAGCAGCTACGGGAGGCCCTACTACGAGGAGTACTTC. Protein product: CASSYGRPYYEEYF.

Turning to this clonotype: The junction departs from germline at one end; a sequencing error may be responsible. The V gene is TRBV4-1, the J gene TRBJ2-3; the D gene is possibly TRBD2 (6 bases). Per the germline V gene, CDR1 is MGHRA and CDR2 is YSYEKL. The CDR3 covers 14 residues. The CDR3 region has the DNA TGCACCAGCAGCCAAGGGGACTCCATAGATACGCAGTATTTT. Protein: CTSSQGDSIDTQYF.

As regards this clonotype: A read error may produce the germline difference seen at one junction end. The genes are TRBV7-9 and TRBJ2-7, with TRBD1 matching 7 bases. The CDR3 spans 14 residues. In germline, CDR1 is SEHNR, CDR2 FQNEAQ (reference sequence). The CDR3 loop is CANSAGTASYEQYF. Here the CDR3 DNA reads TGCGCCAACAGCGCCGGGACAGCCTCCTACGAGCAGTACTTC.

The chain joins TRBV20-1 to TRBJ2-4, with 10 bases lining up with TRBD1. V trimming: 5 bases; J trimming: 8 bases; junction bases outside the gene matches: 6. This CDR3 contains 13 residues. Germline-derived CDR1 and CDR2 are DFQATT and SNEGSKA (reference sequence). The CDR3 region is CSAWDRGLDIQYF. The DNA for the CDR3 is TGCAGTGCTTGGGACAGGGGATTGGACATTCAGTACTTC.

In regard to this clonotype: Sequence at one end of the junction differs from germline and may be a read error. This rearrangement joins TRBV4-2 to TRBJ2-3; D is possibly TRBD2 (5 bases). Germline CDR1 is LGHNA and CDR2 is YNFKEQ. This CDR3 has 16 residues. The CDR3 loop is CVSSQWASIDTDTQYF. The CDR3 coding sequence is TGTGTCAGCAGCCAATGGGCTAGCATCGACACAGATACGCAGTATTTT.

This clonotype was seen a single time. The chain is built from TRBV4-1 and TRBJ1-5; D may be TRBD1 (5 bases). Deletions cut 4 bases from V and 0 bases from J, with 10 bases between. CDR1 is MGHRA, CDR2 YSYEKL, per germline. There are 15 residues in the CDR3. This CDR3 is CASSREGASNQPQHF. For the CDR3, the DNA is TGCGCCAGCAGCCGAGAAGGGGCTAGCAATCAGCCCCAGCATTTT.